In this sample, the clone carrying this T cell receptor (beta chain) turned up a few times. Its antigen is unidentified. Germline V CDR1 and CDR2: LNHNV, YYDKDF (reference sequence). The V and J ends lost 8 bases and 6 bases, in that order; junction bases with no gene match: 7. The CDR3 contains 14 residues. The authors prepared the TCRbeta library with unique molecular identifiers. Via MiXCR, TCRdb re-called the PCR reads, giving one row per CDR3 protein. This sample has more than 200,000 distinct CDR3 sequences, with about 15% found just once. This sample is part of a study of T-cell reconstitution after alpha-beta-depleted transplantation in children. Study observations and caveats: T-cell numbers and diversity, one year after transplant, stemmed largely from T cells that were newly produced. In patients about two months after transplant, alpha-beta T cells reportedly arose from several hundred expanded graft clones.

V usage is TRBV15 and J usage is TRBJ2-1, with TRBD2 matching 10 bases. The TCR comes from a male patient aged 2 to 9 who had a stem cell transplant for acute lymphoblastic leukemia, so the T cells may come from the graft donor. Sequenced material: PBMCs, mostly from graft donor cells, taken 360 days after TCRalphabeta/CD19-depleted stem cell transplant. This chain's CDR3 is CATHTSGIPNEQFF. The CDR3 coding sequence is TGTGCCACCCATACTAGCGGGATCCCCAATGAGCAGTTCTTC.